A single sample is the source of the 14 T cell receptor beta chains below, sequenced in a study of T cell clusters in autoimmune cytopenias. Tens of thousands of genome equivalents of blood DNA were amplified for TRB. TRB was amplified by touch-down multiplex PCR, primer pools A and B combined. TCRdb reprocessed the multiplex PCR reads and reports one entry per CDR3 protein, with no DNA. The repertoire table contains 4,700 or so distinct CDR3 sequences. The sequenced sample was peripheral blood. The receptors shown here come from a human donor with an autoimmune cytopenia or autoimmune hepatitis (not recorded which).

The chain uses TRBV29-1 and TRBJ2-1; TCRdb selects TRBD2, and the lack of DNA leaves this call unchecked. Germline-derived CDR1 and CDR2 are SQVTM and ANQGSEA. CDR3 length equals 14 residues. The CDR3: CSVLPLREVHEQFF.

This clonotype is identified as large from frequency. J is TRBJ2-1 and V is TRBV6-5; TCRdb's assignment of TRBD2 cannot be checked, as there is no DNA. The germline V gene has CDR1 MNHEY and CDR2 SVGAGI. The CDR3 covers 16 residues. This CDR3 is CASTRTSGRAYNEQFF.

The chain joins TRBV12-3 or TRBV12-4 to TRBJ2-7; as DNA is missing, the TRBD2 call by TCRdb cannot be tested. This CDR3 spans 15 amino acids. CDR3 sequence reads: CASSRGLARGIEQYF.

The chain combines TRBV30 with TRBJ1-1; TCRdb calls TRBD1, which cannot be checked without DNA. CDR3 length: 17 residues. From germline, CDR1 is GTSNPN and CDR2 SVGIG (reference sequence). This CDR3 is CAWSKSPGQIYNTEAFF.

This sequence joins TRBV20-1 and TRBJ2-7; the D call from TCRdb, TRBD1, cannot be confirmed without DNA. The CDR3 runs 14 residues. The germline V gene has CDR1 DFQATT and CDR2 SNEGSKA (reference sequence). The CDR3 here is CSARDPRGWYEQYF.

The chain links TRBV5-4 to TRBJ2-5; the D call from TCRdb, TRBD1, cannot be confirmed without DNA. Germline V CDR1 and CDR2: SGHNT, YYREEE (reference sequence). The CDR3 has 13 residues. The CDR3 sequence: CASSLRGRETQYF.

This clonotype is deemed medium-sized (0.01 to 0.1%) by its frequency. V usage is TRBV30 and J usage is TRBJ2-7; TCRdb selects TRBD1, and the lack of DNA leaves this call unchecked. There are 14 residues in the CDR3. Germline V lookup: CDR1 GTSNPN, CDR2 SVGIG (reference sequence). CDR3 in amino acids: CAWSKGGSSYEQYF.

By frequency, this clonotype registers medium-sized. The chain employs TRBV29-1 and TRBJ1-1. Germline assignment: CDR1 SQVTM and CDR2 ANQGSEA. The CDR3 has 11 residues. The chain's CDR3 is CSATAYTEAFF.

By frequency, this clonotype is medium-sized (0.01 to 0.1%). The CDR3 reads CASSYSGTVTEAFF. V is TRBV6-5 and J is TRBJ1-1; TCRdb gives TRBD1 as the D gene, but with no DNA this cannot be confirmed. CDR1 is MNHEY, CDR2 SVGAGI, per germline. There are 14 residues in the CDR3.

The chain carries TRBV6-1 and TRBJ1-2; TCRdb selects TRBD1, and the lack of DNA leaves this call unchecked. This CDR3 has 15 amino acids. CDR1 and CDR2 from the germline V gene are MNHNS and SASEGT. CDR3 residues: CASSDGTPRNYGYTF.

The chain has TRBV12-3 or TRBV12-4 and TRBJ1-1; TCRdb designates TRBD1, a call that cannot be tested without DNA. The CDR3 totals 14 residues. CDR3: CASSLAETDTEAFF.

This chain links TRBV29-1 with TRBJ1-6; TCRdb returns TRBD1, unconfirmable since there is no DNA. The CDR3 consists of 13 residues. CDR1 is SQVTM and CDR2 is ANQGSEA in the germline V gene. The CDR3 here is CSAGDGDNSPLHF.

The chain's CDR3 is CASSSPGTNYGYTF. The chain uses TRBV19 and TRBJ1-2. The CDR3 runs 14 residues. Germline V gene sequence: CDR1 LNHDA, CDR2 SQIVND (reference sequence).

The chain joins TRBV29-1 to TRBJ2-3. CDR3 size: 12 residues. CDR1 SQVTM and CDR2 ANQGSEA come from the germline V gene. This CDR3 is CSVGGSTDTQYF.